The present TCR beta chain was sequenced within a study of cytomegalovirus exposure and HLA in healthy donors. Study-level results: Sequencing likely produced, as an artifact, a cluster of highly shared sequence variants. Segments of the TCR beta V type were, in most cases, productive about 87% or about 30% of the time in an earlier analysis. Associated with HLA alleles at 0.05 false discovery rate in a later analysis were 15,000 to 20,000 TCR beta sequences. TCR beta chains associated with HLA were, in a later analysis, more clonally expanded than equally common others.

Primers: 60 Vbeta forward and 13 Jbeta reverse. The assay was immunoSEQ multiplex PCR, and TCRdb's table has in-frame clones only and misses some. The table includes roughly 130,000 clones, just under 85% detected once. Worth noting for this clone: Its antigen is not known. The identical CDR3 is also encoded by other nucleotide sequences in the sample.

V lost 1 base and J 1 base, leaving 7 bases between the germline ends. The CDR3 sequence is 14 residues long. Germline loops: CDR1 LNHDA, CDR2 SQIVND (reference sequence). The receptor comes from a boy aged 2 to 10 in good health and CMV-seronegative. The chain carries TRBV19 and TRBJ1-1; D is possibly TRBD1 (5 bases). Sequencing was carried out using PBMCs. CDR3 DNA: TGTGCCAGTAGTATAGGTAGGGGGAACACTGAAGCTTTCTTT. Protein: CASSIGRGNTEAFF.